This TCR beta chain was observed in a study of cytotoxic CD8 clonotypes in ibrutinib-treated CLL (dated by TCRdb to the early 2020s). Broadly, across the study: The cohort was composed of 10 to 11 relapsed/refractory and approximately 16 treatment-naive patients; IGHV unmutated status was identified in some 17 patients. Responses were partial in around 25 patients and complete in 2; after median approximately 69 months follow-up, about 14 stayed in remission and roughly twelve progressed. Samples at response were collected after a median of 12 months of treatment, with a range of about 6 to 40 months. On average, each sample had 255,043 productive templates and almost 95,000 productive rearrangements. Longitudinal samples were available for about 30% of the roughly 90 trial participants. Cryopreserved peripheral blood mononuclear cells were collected at three points: before therapy, at response, and at either sustained remission or disease progression. Every sample from remission and from progressive disease was obtained while the patients were still on ibrutinib. Overall study results and their limits: Baseline clonality exceeded that of age-matched healthy donors and correlated strongly with circulating CD8+ T-cell counts. Public clonotypes were rare and either shrank or stayed stable during treatment, and the rise in clonality at ibrutinib response reflected expansion of private clonotypes. Sustained-remission and progressing patients did not have matched sampling times, and lymph node repertoires were not examined. At ibrutinib response clonality went up, during sustained remission it held steady, and at progression it dropped back toward baseline.

There are a few counts of this clone. Which antigen it targets is not known. No per-base quality is available; no much larger clone lies one base away. This specimen's time point label, per the study, means: approximately eleven months on ibrutinib. For TCR beta library preparation, 1.5 to 2 micrograms of genomic DNA was extracted from cryopreserved PBMCs. High-throughput TCR beta sequencing was performed on longitudinal blood samples from CLL patients receiving ibrutinib monotherapy. Patients were enrolled in a phase 2 open-label single-center ibrutinib monotherapy trial. The goal of deep resolution MiSeq sequencing was a depth between 1 in 1 million and 1 in 200,000 T cells, and coverage averaged 10x per clonotype. The immunoSEQ hsTCRB Kit was used to generate the TCR beta libraries. For the original study's pipeline: Data were analyzed with ImmunoSEQ Data Assistant and ImmunoSEQ Analyzer, with V, D and J genes assigned per IMGT definitions. Clonality, with values ranging from 0 to 1, was calculated as one minus the normalized Shannon entropy of productive rearrangement frequencies. Only overrepresented clonotypes making up at least 0.05% of each patient's repertoire were included in the public clonotype analysis. Some 13 age-matched healthy donor repertoires from immuneACCESS served as clonality controls. This immuneACCESS table, as held by TCRdb, lists in-frame sequences with V and J called but not all clones. Of the missing ones, under half trace to an unresolved V gene in checked studies; the others have no known cause. V, J and clone size are those of that table, while D and trimming were read from the DNA. The sample profile shows tens of thousands of clones; around 79% of them were found once. The ten largest clones represent approximately 4.4% of the sample.

Taken from cysteine to phenylalanine, the CDR3 has 13 residues. Of the read, only the CDR3 DNA is kept; its 39 bases are in frame from base 1. CDR1 and CDR2, per the germline V gene, are MDHEN and SYDVKM. V is pruned by 5 bases and J by 7 bases, leaving 3 bases of the junction without a gene match. The origin of this receptor is a human donor with chronic lymphocytic leukemia. Sample: PBMCs, taken after 12 months of ibrutinib treatment. The sequence is built from TRBV28 and TRBJ2-1, with TRBD1 identical over 9 junction bases. The CDR3: CASSTGGWNEQFF. The bases are TGTGCCAGCAGTACAGGGGGCTGGAATGAGCAGTTCTTC.